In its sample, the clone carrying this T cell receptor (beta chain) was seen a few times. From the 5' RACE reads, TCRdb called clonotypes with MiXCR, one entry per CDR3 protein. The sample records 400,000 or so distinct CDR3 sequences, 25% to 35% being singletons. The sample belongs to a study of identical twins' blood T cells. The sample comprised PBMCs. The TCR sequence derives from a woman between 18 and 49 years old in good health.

In DNA, the CDR3 is TGTGCCAGCAGCTTTGGCCGAAGAGGGGACATTCAGTACTTC. Its protein product is CASSFGRRGDIQYF. The chain carries TRBV11-2 and TRBJ2-4; D is possibly TRBD1 or TRBD2 (5 bases each). The CDR3 length is 14 residues. The germline CDR1 and CDR2 sequences are SGHAT and FQNNGV. V lost 3 bases and J lost 8, with 14 bases in between.